The present TCR beta chain was sequenced within a study of shared clonotypes between healthy human individuals (dated by TCRdb to 2020 to 2021). As for the study more broadly: The cohort comprised a couple of women and a few men aged 18 to 49 years. Libraries were prepared and TCR repertoires were sequenced by different laboratories using diverse techniques, in order to increase sequencing depth and limit assay-specific biases. To estimate repertoire size and how much clonotypes are shared between individuals, the study performed deep sequencing of blood TCR repertoires from about five healthy adults. Between about 0.8 and 9 billion PBMCs per donor were obtained by leukapheresis. For each donor, CD4 naive and CD4 memory were each given three plates, CD8 naive was given two plates, and CD8 memory was given one plate. General conclusions and limits of the study: Rarefaction of sorted-subset datasets indicated incomplete sequencing despite the large sequencing depth. Roughly 5.2% of naive CD4, 3.5% of naive CD8, around 2.3% of memory CD4, and 0.35% to 0.5% of memory CD8 clonotypes were shared across a few donors. Estimated clonotype richness was generally larger for naive than for memory subsets. Based on pairwise subsampling, the degree of clonotype sharing among donors was expected to be affected by sequencing depth. Compared with non-shared clonotypes, clonotypes shared by all four sorted-subset donors had higher generation probabilities. The genetic and exposure-history diversity represented was limited by the small number of donors. Sampling was restricted to blood, and TCR repertoires in tissue are likely to differ from TCR repertoires in blood.

A word on this clone: Which antigen it targets is not known. Base-call qualities are not available, and no considerably larger clone is one nucleotide away.

Per the germline V gene, SGHRS is the CDR1 and YFSETQ is the CDR2. Trimmed from V: 2 bases; trimmed from J: 3 bases; junction bases lacking a gene match: 3. Reading from cysteine to phenylalanine, the CDR3 counts 15 amino acids. This entry keeps only the CDR3 DNA: 45 bases, framed from base 1. The donors were healthy, HIV-negative adults with no recently reported acute infections or vaccinations. Every donor was a Caucasian adult living in Nashville, Tennessee, USA. CD4+ T cells were enriched by magnetic negative selection; naive cells were then positively selected on CD45RA, and the negative fraction formed the memory subset. Blood was collected by leukapheresis, and PBMCs were isolated by Ficoll-Histopaque density gradient centrifugation and then cryopreserved in liquid nitrogen vapor phase. Purity and quantity of every magnetically sorted T cell population were checked by analytical flow cytometry. Genomic DNA was isolated from every sorted fraction and measured by UV absorbance on a Nanodrop 2000c.

Using the deep immunoSEQ assay, multiplex PCR amplified TCR CDR3 regions from genomic DNA. For each cell subset, the extracted genomic DNA was distributed evenly across all wells of several immunoSEQ 96-well plates, and each plate served as one replicate. Each replicate PCR for sorted subsets received around 200 ng genomic DNA, equal to some 32,000 T cell genomes. Purified libraries were measured with a Qubit 3.0 fluorometer, size-checked on a Bioanalyzer 2100, and measured again with the KAPA Library Quantification kit. Every immunoSEQ 96-well plate was sequenced on a separate single-read 150-cycle Illumina NextSeq 550 flow cell. Regarding the original processing steps: Because only junctional sequences without quality scores were contained in the immunoSEQ output, filtering matching that applied to full-length reads could not be performed. Sequences were annotated with PyIR, a Python wrapper for IgBLAST v1.9, and V/J genes and CDR3 were assigned using IMGT germline references. Reads with weak V/J assignments (E-value above 1e-6), missing CDR3, stop codons, out-of-frame junctions, or ambiguous translated residues were removed. V3J clonotypes were defined by identical inferred V gene, J gene, and CDR3 amino acid sequence. Percentage overlap between repertoires was computed as shared unique clonotypes divided by the size of the smaller repertoire. Richness of each repertoire was evaluated using RTK rarefaction, the Chao1 estimator, and Recon v2.1 estimates of unobserved clonotypes. Generation probabilities for all TCRbeta clonotypes obtained by the gDNA method from a few donors were computed using OLGA. TCRdb re-hosts the immuneACCESS table, in-frame sequences only. Its copies lack some clones; in the studies checked, an unresolved V gene accounts for under half of them, and the cause for the rest is not known. That table is the source of V, J and clone size, and D and trimming were worked out from the DNA. For this sample there are hundreds of thousands of clones; around 74% appear just once. The leading ten clones occupy less than 2% of the sample.

The receptor comes from a woman in her 30s in good health. Sequencing used memory CD4+ T cells sorted from blood. The label giving this sample's cell subset or site can be read as: CD45RA-negative fraction. The V gene is TRBV5-1 and the J gene is TRBJ2-5, and TRBD2 matches 11 of the central bases. The DNA sequence is as follows: TGCGCCAGCAGCTTTGGGACTAGCGGCGAAGAGACCCAGTACTTC. It is translated as CASSFGTSGEETQYF.